This T cell receptor (beta chain) emerged from a study of T cells after yellow fever vaccination. Across the whole study: SMART-Seq v4 Ultra Low Input served to prepare low-cell-number fractions.

Study observations and caveats: The study found a weaker secondary response that peaked faster, day 5 versus 15.

A universal primer site and UMIs were added as TCR cDNA was made by 5'RACE template switching. TCRdb used MiXCR to reprocess the 5' RACE reads, holding one entry per CDR3 protein. This sample has about 240,000 distinct CDR3 sequences; less than 9% occur once, and the top ten carry 0.65% to 0.9%. The sample holds a few counts of this clonotype. The antigen is undetermined. The CDR3 contains 13 residues. Trimming removed 4 bases from V and 7 bases from J, with 13 bases in between. Germline V gene lookup returns CDR1 KGHDR and CDR2 SFDVKD. The sequence derives from a man aged 30 to 39 who received the YFV17D yellow fever vaccine. Sequencing was performed on CD4+ T cells sorted from PBMCs, taken 15 days after the yellow fever booster vaccination. V is TRBV24-1 and J is TRBJ2-7, with D perhaps matching TRBD1 (6 bases). As DNA, the CDR3 is TGTGCCACCAGTGAAGGCAAGGGGACAGAGCAGTACTTC. This codes for CATSEGKGTEQYF.